The 32 T cell receptor beta chains given below trace back to one sample, sequenced in a study of cytomegalovirus exposure and HLA in healthy donors. The study ran its PCR with 60 Vbeta and 13 Jbeta primers. Sequencing used immunoSEQ multiplex PCR; TCRdb keeps in-frame clones, though not all of them. Among 190,000 or so clones listed, around 86% were seen once. Sequencing was carried out using PBMCs. These TCRs come from a woman aged 45-65 years in good health and CMV-seropositive.

The chain combines TRBV21-1 with TRBJ1-5. TRBV21-1 represents a pseudogene. The CDR3 is 14 residues long. The chain's CDR3 is CASSQDRVNQPQHF. Here the CDR3 DNA reads TGTGCCAGCAGCCAAGATCGGGTAAATCAGCCCCAGCATTTT.

This clone was observed once. The gene calls are TRBV5-6 and TRBJ2-3, with 8 bases that match TRBD2. The CDR3 is 15 amino acids. Germline CDR1 and CDR2: SGHDT and YYEEEE. Trimming removed 3 bases from V and 2 bases from J; junction bases left unmatched: 5. The CDR3 protein is CASSSLAGSTDTQYF. Here the CDR3 DNA reads TGTGCCAGCAGCTCCTTAGCGGGATCCACAGATACGCAGTATTTT. Filled out from reference TRBV5-6 and TRBJ2-3, the complete variable domain reads DAGVTQSPTHLIKTRGQQVTLRCSPKSGHDTVSWYQQALGQGPQFIFQYYEEEERQRGNFPDRFSGHQFPNYSSELNVNALLLGDSALYLCASSSLAGSTDTQYFGPGTRLTVL.

This clone appeared a single time. An end of the junction differs from the germline gene, which may be a read error. The chain joins TRBV5-4 to TRBJ1-2; 7 positions match TRBD1. The CDR3 contains 15 residues. CDR1 SGHNT and CDR2 YYREEE come from the germline V gene (reference sequence). The CDR3 is CASSLANRGNDGYTF. CDR3 DNA: TGTGCCAGCAGCTTGGCCAACAGGGGTAACGATGGCTACACCTTC.

V is TRBV5-4 and J is TRBJ1-2; 9 bases are a match to TRBD1. V dropped 3 bases and J dropped 0; count of bases not matched to a gene: 3. The CDR3 runs to 15 residues. Germline CDR1 reads SGHNT; CDR2 reads YYREEE (reference sequence). DNA of the CDR3: TGTGCCAGCAGCTCACAGGGGGCGGCTAACTATGGCTACACCTTC. This translates into CASSSQGAANYGYTF.

The chain combines TRBV7-9 with TRBJ2-7, with 7 positions matching TRBD2. Per germline, CDR1 SEHNR and CDR2 FQNEAQ (reference sequence). The CDR3 contains 15 residues. Losses at the gene ends were 1 base for V and 3 bases for J; bases not matched to a gene: 6. CDR3 sequence (DNA): TGTGCCAGCAGCTTAGGCGGGAGCCTCCTCTACGAGCAGTACTTC. Its protein product is CASSLGGSLLYEQYF.

The CDR3 bases are TGTGCCAGCAGCGTCCGACGGGGTAACACCATATATTTT. Amino acids: CASSVRRGNTIYF. The rearrangement joins TRBV7-2 to TRBJ1-3; D remains unclear. The V gene lost 5 bases and the J gene lost 7 bases, with 12 bases spanning the gap. The CDR3 contains 13 residues. The V gene's germline CDR1 is SGHTA and CDR2 FQGNSA. Full variable domain (remainder filled in from reference TRBV7-2 and TRBJ1-3): GAGVSQSPSNKVTEKGKDVELRCDPISGHTALYWYRQSLGQGLEFLIYFQGNSAPDKSGLPSDRFSAERTGGSVSTLTIQRTQQEDSAVYLCASSVRRGNTIYFGEGSWLTVV.

The rearrangement joins TRBV2 to TRBJ2-7, with 9 bases fitting TRBD1. The germline gives CDR1 SNHLY, CDR2 FYNNEI. CDR3 length: 14 amino acids. Trimming cost V 6 bases and J 5 bases; bases outside gene matches: 8. The CDR3 DNA reads as TGTGCCAGCAGGCCCGTGGACAGGGGAGACGAGCAGTACTTC. Amino acid sequence: CASRPVDRGDEQYF.

This chain links TRBV5-8 with TRBJ2-7; TRBD1 matches at 9 bases. The CDR3 contains 17 residues. J gave up 3 bases and V 7 bases, and 17 bases lay outside the gene matches. CDR1 is SGHTS and CDR2 is YDEGEE in the germline V gene. CDR3: CASRGRGRDRDSYEQYF. Written as DNA, the CDR3 is TGTGCCAGCCGTGGGCGAGGCCGGGACAGGGATAGCTACGAGCAGTACTTC.

In its sample, this clone was seen once. V and J are TRBV18 and TRBJ1-3, with a weak D call TRBD1 (6 bases). V was cut by 2 bases and J by 14 bases, with 22 bases left in between. The germline V gene has CDR1 KGHSH and CDR2 LQKENI. CDR3 size: 15 residues. Here the CDR3 DNA reads TGTGCCAGCTCACCATCGGAAGGTCACGGCAACAGGGTATATTTT. The encoded protein is CASSPSEGHGNRVYF.

This clone was counted a few times. CDR3 sequence (DNA): TGTGCCAGCAGCACGGCCAGCGGGGCCCCCTACGAGCAGTACTTC. It codes for CASSTASGAPYEQYF. V usage is TRBV28 and J usage is TRBJ2-7; 7 bases fit TRBD2. V lost 6 bases and J lost 2; bases outside the gene matches: 10. The CDR3 is 15 amino acids. The germline V gene encodes CDR1 MDHEN and CDR2 SYDVKM. Drawing the rest from reference TRBV28 and TRBJ2-7, the complete variable domain is DVKVTQSSRYLVKRTGEKVFLECVQDMDHENMFWYRQDPGLGLRLIYFSYDVKMKEKGDIPEGYSVSREKKERFSLILESASTNQTSMYLCASSTASGAPYEQYFGPGTRLTVT.

This rearrangement joins TRBV28 to TRBJ2-7, with a weak D call TRBD2 (7 bases). Between the trimmed V and J ends, which lost 5 bases and 5 bases, there was a span of 19 bases. Germline CDR1 MDHEN, CDR2 SYDVKM. This CDR3 is 15 amino acids long. CDR3 loop: CASSTTLGGVDEQYF. CDR3 coding DNA: TGTGCCAGCAGTACTACGCTAGGGGGGGTAGACGAGCAGTACTTC.

The rearrangement joins TRBV10-2 to TRBJ1-1, with unresolved D. The ends were cut back, 8 bases at V and 2 bases at J, with 12 bases in the middle. Germline loops: CDR1 WSHSY, CDR2 SAAADI. There are 13 residues in the CDR3. CDR3 loop: CASALRLNTEAFF. In DNA, the CDR3 is TGCGCCAGCGCCCTCAGACTCAACACTGAAGCTTTCTTT.

The V call is TRBV7-9, the J call TRBJ2-3, with 9 bases identical to TRBD1. This CDR3 region has 16 residues. Germline V CDR1 and CDR2: SEHNR, FQNEAQ (reference sequence). The junction had 11 bases not matched to a gene; V was cut back by 5 bases and J by 5 bases. The CDR3 here is CASSQGRDRVGDTQYF. CDR3 bases: TGTGCCAGCAGCCAAGGTCGGGACAGGGTGGGAGATACGCAGTATTTT.

The rearrangement uses TRBV14 and TRBJ2-4; 12 nucleotides line up with TRBD1. In germline, CDR1 is SGHDN, CDR2 FVKESK. Losses at the gene ends were 0 bases for V and 11 bases for J; bases not matched to a gene: 5. CDR3 length: 15 amino acids. The CDR3 is CASSQELGQGAVQYF. CDR3 DNA: TGTGCCAGCAGCCAAGAACTGGGACAGGGGGCCGTTCAGTACTTC. Drawing the rest from reference TRBV14 and TRBJ2-4, the complete variable domain is EAGVTQFPSHSVIEKGQTVTLRCDPISGHDNLYWYRRVMGKEIKFLLHFVKESKQDESGMPNNRFLAERTGGTYSTLKVQPAELEDSGVYFCASSQELGQGAVQYFGAGTRLSVL.

This clone was observed once. The junction departs from germline at one end; a sequencing error may be responsible. J is TRBJ2-6 and V is TRBV30; possible D gene TRBD1, 5 bases. This CDR3 has 12 residues. In germline, CDR1 is GTSNPN, CDR2 SVGIG (reference sequence). This chain's CDR3 is CAWDRGANGLTF. The CDR3 DNA reads as TGTGCCTGGGACCGTGGGGCCAACGGCCTGACTTTC.

J is TRBJ2-1 and V is TRBV7-9, with 12 bases that match TRBD2. This CDR3 spans 15 amino acids. With V trimmed by 8 bases and J by 8 bases, 10 bases remained unmatched. CDR1 is SEHNR, CDR2 FQNEAQ, per germline (reference sequence). The CDR3 bases are TGTGCCAGCCGGGAGACTAGCGGGAGAGCCTATGAGCAGTTCTTC. It encodes CASRETSGRAYEQFF.

The chain carries TRBV5-4 and TRBJ2-3; 8 bases are a match to TRBD1. The CDR3 runs to 15 residues. The germline gives CDR1 SGHNT, CDR2 YYREEE (reference sequence). The ends lost 4 bases at V and 5 bases at J; junction bases unmatched: 9. For the CDR3, the DNA is TGTGCCAGCAGCCCCTGGACAGGGCGTCTAGATACGCAGTATTTT. Amino acids: CASSPWTGRLDTQYF.

The chain has TRBV28 and TRBJ2-2, with 10 bases aligning to TRBD1. The germline gives CDR1 MDHEN, CDR2 SYDVKM. This CDR3 comprises 12 residues. Losses at the gene ends were 4 bases for V and 15 bases for J; bases not matched to a gene: 5. CDR3 amino acids: CASSWGQGLVFF. The CDR3, as DNA: TGTGCCAGCAGTTGGGGACAGGGGTTGGTGTTTTTT.

This sequence joins TRBV27 and TRBJ1-4, with TRBD1 matching 7 bases. Per germline, CDR1 MNHEY and CDR2 SMNVEV (reference sequence). CDR3 length: 13 amino acids. V was pared by 6 bases and J by 5 bases, with 3 bases of the junction left unmatched. CDR3 DNA sequence: TGTGCCAGCAGCCGCAGGGGGAATGAAAAACTGTTTTTT. It translates to CASSRRGNEKLFF.

This clone showed up just once. The gene calls are TRBV5-1 and TRBJ1-3; 8 bases map to TRBD1. The CDR3 is 16 amino acids. The V segment lost 4 bases and the J segment 8 bases; nucleotides outside the gene matches: 14. Germline V gene sequence: CDR1 SGHRS, CDR2 YFSETQ. The CDR3 region is CASSLEPGGAVHTIYF. The CDR3 DNA is TGCGCCAGCAGCCTCGAGCCAGGGGGCGCCGTCCACACCATATATTTT. Supplemented by reference TRBV5-1 and TRBJ1-3, the full variable domain reads KAGVTQTPRYLIKTRGQQVTLSCSPISGHRSVSWYQQTPGQGLQFLFEYFSETQRNKGNFPGRFSGRQFSNSRSEMNVSTLELGDSALYLCASSLEPGGAVHTIYFGEGSWLTVV.

The V gene is TRBV29-1, the J gene TRBJ2-1; perhaps TRBD1 as D (6 bases). This CDR3 contains 13 residues. Per the germline V gene, CDR1 is SQVTM and CDR2 is ANQGSEA. Trimming took 6 bases from V and 10 from J, leaving 19 bases between them. DNA of the CDR3: TGCAGCGTGGACAGTAGGGGAATAAACGAGCAGTTCTTC. Encoded protein: CSVDSRGINEQFF.

This chain connects TRBV7-2 to TRBJ1-5, with 9 bases that match TRBD1. CDR1 and CDR2 from the germline V gene are SGHTA and FQGNSA. V lost 0 bases and J lost 7; bases outside the gene matches: 10. CDR3 length: 17 residues. CDR3 in amino acids: CASSLAGTGISGQPQHF. The CDR3, as DNA: TGTGCCAGCAGCTTAGCCGGGACAGGGATATCCGGCCAGCCCCAGCATTTT.

Comments on this clone: The conserved closing phenylalanine or tryptophan is absent in this CDR3, likely reflecting a read error. The chain combines TRBV27 with TRBJ1-2; the D gene is possibly TRBD1 (5 bases). Trimming took 8 bases from V and 0 from J, leaving 13 bases between them. The CDR3 covers 14 residues. Germline V gives CDR1 MNHEY, CDR2 SMNVEV (reference sequence). DNA for the CDR3: TGTGCCAGCGGTAACAGGATTACTAACTATGGCTACACCTTA. Its protein is CASGNRITNYGYTL.

The rearrangement links TRBV5-6 to TRBJ1-2; 10 nucleotides agree with TRBD1. Germline V CDR1 and CDR2: SGHDT, YYEEEE. The CDR3 is made up of 14 amino acids. With 4 bases clipped from V and 2 bases from J, the junction kept 2 bases outside the gene matches. In DNA, the CDR3 is TGTGCCAGCAGCCCGGGACAGGGGAACTATGGCTACACCTTC. It codes for CASSPGQGNYGYTF.

The chain recombines TRBV5-1 with TRBJ1-3; TRBD1 agrees at 9 bases. J lost 7 bases, V lost 4 bases, and 9 bases had no gene match. Germline CDR1 SGHRS, CDR2 YFSETQ. The CDR3 has 15 amino acids. CDR3: CASSQTGTGSNTIYF. CDR3 nucleotides: TGCGCCAGCAGCCAGACCGGGACAGGGAGCAACACCATATATTTT. Filled out from reference TRBV5-1 and TRBJ1-3, the complete variable domain reads KAGVTQTPRYLIKTRGQQVTLSCSPISGHRSVSWYQQTPGQGLQFLFEYFSETQRNKGNFPGRFSGRQFSNSRSEMNVSTLELGDSALYLCASSQTGTGSNTIYFGEGSWLTVV.

The J gene is TRBJ1-1, the V gene TRBV2; TRBD1 is a possible D gene (6 bases). This CDR3 has 14 residues. V was cut by 4 bases and J by 1 base, with 10 bases left in between. Germline values: CDR1 SNHLY, CDR2 FYNNEI. As DNA, the CDR3 is TGTGCCAGCAGTGTGGGAGGGGGGAACACTGAAGCTTTCTTT. This encodes CASSVGGGNTEAFF.

As concerns this clone: The sample carries other DNA sequences with the same CDR3. The chain employs TRBV18 and TRBJ2-5; perhaps TRBD1 as D (7 bases). Germline-derived CDR1 and CDR2 are KGHSH and LQKENI. This CDR3 has 16 amino acids. Trimming stripped 0 bases from V and 5 bases from J, with 16 bases between. The CDR3 protein is CASSPPWETGRETQYF. In DNA, the CDR3 is TGTGCCAGCTCACCACCCTGGGAGACAGGGAGGGAGACCCAGTACTTC.

Turning to this clone: Germline and junction disagree at one end, which may indicate a read error. J is TRBJ2-7 and V is TRBV7-9; D may be TRBD2 (5 bases). Germline CDR1 reads SEHNR; CDR2 reads FQNEAQ (reference sequence). The CDR3 has 17 amino acids. The DNA of the CDR3 is TGTACCAGCAGCTTAGGAGGTGGGAGCGGAGTCGCCTACGAGCAGTACTTC. Amino acids: CTSSLGGGSGVAYEQYF.

The rearrangement joins TRBV4-3 to TRBJ2-1; TRBD1 matches 9 bases. Germline CDR1 is LGHNA and CDR2 is YSLEER. The CDR3 length is 18 residues. Trimming took 0 bases from V and 2 from J; bases not matched to a gene: 8. The CDR3 bases are TGCGCCAGCAGCCAAGAAGGTCTTGGACAGGGGCCCTACAATGAGCAGTTCTTC. Translation gives CASSQEGLGQGPYNEQFF.

The gene calls are TRBV14 and TRBJ2-5, with D perhaps matching TRBD1 (6 bases). V lost 0 bases, J lost 0 bases, and 11 bases lay in between. CDR3 length: 16 amino acids. The germline gives CDR1 SGHDN, CDR2 FVKESK. CDR3 sequence (DNA): TGTGCCAGCAGCCAAGATGGCACAGGGTACCAAGAGACCCAGTACTTC. It codes for CASSQDGTGYQETQYF.

CDR3 loop: CASSLVVQDNEQFF. The CDR3 nucleotides are TGTGCCAGCAGCTTAGTGGTACAGGACAATGAGCAGTTCTTC. The V call is TRBV7-9, the J call TRBJ2-1, with D maybe TRBD1 (5 bases). Trimming took 1 base from V and 5 from J, leaving 9 bases between them. Germline V CDR1 and CDR2: SEHNR, FQNEAQ (reference sequence). This CDR3 comprises 14 residues.

This rearrangement joins TRBV4-3 to TRBJ1-3; TRBD1 aligns across 12 bases. The length of the CDR3 is 19 residues. CDR1 LGHNA and CDR2 YSLEER come from the germline V gene. The ends lost 3 bases at V and 3 bases at J; junction bases unmatched: 12. The CDR3 DNA follows: TGCGCCAGCAGCCACCCCCTGGGACAGGGGGCCGGAGGTGGAAACACCATATATTTT. This translates into CASSHPLGQGAGGGNTIYF.